This TCR beta chain is drawn from a study of identical twins. Study-wide findings and caveats: The study found weaker excess twin sharing in beta out-of-frame sequences.

For this clonotype: Its antigen is undetermined.

The germline V gene encodes CDR1 DFQATT and CDR2 SNEGSKA (reference sequence). V was shortened by 2 bases and J by 3 bases, with 10 bases between the two germline ends. This CDR3 region has 14 residues. TCRdb re-called the 5' RACE reads with MiXCR, one entry per CDR3 protein. Seen here are some 500,000 distinct CDR3 sequences, just under 10% observed once, and the top ten hold approximately 3%. The same sample was also studied in work on yellow fever vaccine responses in identical twins.

The chain links TRBV20-1 to TRBJ2-2; D possibly corresponds to TRBD2 (6 bases). Sequencing was done on a sample of PBMCs. The TCR comes from a woman younger than 30 in good health. The DNA of the CDR3 is TGCAGTGCTAGACTGGGACTCGACACCGGGGAGCTGTTTTTT. Translation: CSARLGLDTGELFF.